The 10 T cell receptor beta chains below all came from one sample that was sequenced in a study of blood T cell repertoires in COVID-19. The table came from immunoSEQ multiplex PCR; TCRdb's copy has only in-frame clones and leaves some out. Of hundreds of thousands of clones listed, around 88% are singletons. The sequenced sample consisted of peripheral blood. The receptors shown here come from an elderly man with acute or convalescent COVID-19.

The chain uses TRBV2 and TRBJ2-3; TRBD1 matches at 8 bases. This CDR3 comprises 15 residues. With V trimmed by 4 bases and J by 0 bases, 3 bases remained unmatched. The germline CDR1 and CDR2 sequences are SNHLY and FYNNEI. Written as DNA, the CDR3 is TGTGCCAGCAGTGGACAGGGGTTTAGCACAGATACGCAGTATTTT. Protein product: CASSGQGFSTDTQYF.

The chain employs TRBV5-4 and TRBJ2-3; 13 nucleotides match TRBD2. The length of the CDR3 is 16 residues. V trimming: 0 bases; J trimming: 5 bases; junction bases outside the gene matches: 3. Germline values: CDR1 SGHNT, CDR2 YYREEE (reference sequence). As DNA, the CDR3 is TGTGCCAGCAGCTTGGATACTAGCGGGGGGGGAGATACGCAGTATTTT. It is translated as CASSLDTSGGGDTQYF.

The chain carries TRBV5-6 and TRBJ2-7, with TRBD1 matching over 10 bases. J was trimmed by 6 bases and V by 4 bases; bases with no gene match: 7. Germline CDR1 reads SGHDT; CDR2 reads YYEEEE. The CDR3 covers 14 residues. CDR3 sequence (DNA): TGTGCCAGCAGCACCGGGACAGGGGTAAGCGAGCAGTACTTC. Translating it yields CASSTGTGVSEQYF.

The genes are TRBV11-2 and TRBJ2-3; 7 positions agree with TRBD2. From germline, CDR1 is SGHAT and CDR2 FQNNGV. This CDR3 region has 16 residues. V lost 5 bases and J lost 1; bases outside the gene matches: 9. CDR3 in amino acids: CASSPRLAGGTDTQYF. CDR3 nucleotides: TGTGCCAGCAGCCCGAGACTAGCCGGAGGCACAGATACGCAGTATTTT.

The CDR3 DNA sequence: TGTGCCAGTAGTGGGACTAGCGGGGGCCCGGTGAAGCAGTATTTT. It translates to CASSGTSGGPVKQYF. V is TRBV19 and J is TRBJ2-3, with 14 bases aligning to TRBD2. The junction had 9 bases not matched to a gene; V was cut back by 5 bases and J by 11 bases. Germline CDR1 reads LNHDA; CDR2 reads SQIVND (reference sequence). This CDR3 spans 15 amino acids.

This clone came up once. The chain recombines TRBV6-5 with TRBJ2-1, with 7 positions matching TRBD2. This CDR3 is 15 amino acids long. Per the germline V gene, CDR1 is MNHEY and CDR2 is SVGAGI. After removal of 6 bases from V and 6 bases from J, the junction contained 11 bases not matched to a gene. The CDR3 loop is CASRRERGPVNEQFF. CDR3 DNA: TGTGCCAGCAGGAGGGAGCGGGGACCCGTCAATGAGCAGTTCTTC.

The chain uses TRBV18 and TRBJ1-4, with D unclear. The CDR3 totals 17 residues. CDR1 is KGHSH, CDR2 LQKENI, per germline. Trimming removed 5 bases at V and 0 bases at J, with 16 bases between. The CDR3 coding sequence is TGTGCCAGCTCATCGGGCCAAGGAGGTGCAACTAATGAAAAACTGTTTTTT. It specifies CASSSGQGGATNEKLFF.

The CDR3 region is CASTGAWRLSNQPQHF. The CDR3 DNA reads TGTGCCAGTACCGGTGCGTGGCGGCTTAGCAATCAGCCCCAGCATTTT. V usage is TRBV19 and J usage is TRBJ1-5; no clear D. The CDR3 has 16 amino acids. V shed 7 bases and J shed 0 bases, with 16 bases lying between them. Germline assignment: CDR1 LNHDA and CDR2 SQIVND (reference sequence).

This chain links TRBV24-1 with TRBJ2-3; D possibly corresponds to TRBD2 (6 bases). Germline lookup yields CDR1 KGHDR and CDR2 SFDVKD. V lost 3 bases to trimming and J lost 3 bases, with 18 bases between them. The CDR3 extends over 17 amino acids. CDR3 coding DNA: TGTGCCACCAGTGATCCTCATAGGGGCGGGGAAACAGATACGCAGTATTTT. Protein product: CATSDPHRGGETDTQYF.

V usage is TRBV7-3 and J usage is TRBJ2-5; a possible D gene is TRBD1 (5 bases). CDR3 length: 17 residues. Trimming shortened V by 0 bases and J by 4 bases, and 18 bases separated the two germline ends. In germline, CDR1 is SGHTA, CDR2 FQGTGA. CDR3 bases: TGTGCCAGCAGCTTAACCCCAGGGAACCTCAACACAGAGACCCAGTACTTC. It specifies CASSLTPGNLNTETQYF.